What follows are 30 T cell receptor beta chains derived from one specimen sequenced in a study of blood T cell repertoires in COVID-19. TCRdb keeps only in-frame clones here, not all; method: immunoSEQ multiplex PCR. The sample lists fewer than 200,000 clones; less than 90% were seen once. Sequencing input: peripheral blood. These receptors came from a woman in her 70s with COVID-19, enrolled during active disease.

This chain connects TRBV5-4 to TRBJ2-2; D is uncertain. CDR1 is SGHNT and CDR2 is YYREEE in the germline V gene (reference sequence). V dropped 4 bases and J dropped 2 bases, with 12 bases sitting between them. The CDR3 contains 15 residues. In DNA form, the CDR3 reads TGTGCCAGCAGCGTCCAGGCGTCTAACACCGGGGAGCTGTTTTTT. It is translated as CASSVQASNTGELFF. The full variable domain, in which reference TRBV5-4 and TRBJ2-2 provide the parts outside the CDR3, is ETGVTQSPTHLIKTRGQQVTLRCSSQSGHNTVSWYQQALGQGPQFIFQYYREEENGRGNFPPRFSGLQFPNYSSELNVNALELDDSALYLCASSVQASNTGELFFGEGSRLTVL.

This chain uses TRBV5-1 with TRBJ1-3; no firm D call. The CDR3 consists of 14 residues. Germline CDR1 SGHRS, CDR2 YFSETQ. V lost 3 bases and J lost 4, with 11 bases in between. The CDR3 DNA reads TGCGCCAGCAGCTATACCTCTCGGGGAAACACCATATATTTT. This translates into CASSYTSRGNTIYF.

V is TRBV6-6 and J is TRBJ1-4; 7 positions agree with TRBD1. Germline values: CDR1 MNHNY, CDR2 SVGAGI (reference sequence). J lost 7 bases, V lost 8 bases, and 13 bases had no gene match. The CDR3 loop spans 15 amino acids. CDR3 nucleotides: TGTGCCAGCGCCCAGCCGACAGGGCATGGTGAAAAACTGTTTTTT. Amino acid sequence: CASAQPTGHGEKLFF.

This chain joins TRBV7-9 and TRBJ2-4; TRBD2 matches 8 bases. Germline CDR1 and CDR2: SEHNR and FQNEAQ (reference sequence). With V trimmed by 1 base and J by 2 bases, 4 bases remained unmatched. The CDR3 sequence is 16 residues long. The CDR3 DNA reads TGTGCCAGCAGCTTAGTAGCGGGACGAACCAAAAACATTCAGTACTTC. This encodes CASSLVAGRTKNIQYF.

The V and J genes are TRBV4-1 and TRBJ1-1, with 10 positions matching TRBD1. CDR1 is MGHRA, CDR2 YSYEKL, per germline. Trimming took 1 base from V and 1 from J; bases not matched to a gene: 3. The CDR3 totals 16 residues. The CDR3 coding sequence is TGCGCCAGCAGCCAAGGGACAGGGGGACGGAACACTGAAGCTTTCTTT. Its protein product is CASSQGTGGRNTEAFF.

The chain joins TRBV19 to TRBJ2-1; D is unresolved. Trimming stripped 1 base from V and 0 bases from J, with 7 bases between. This CDR3 comprises 15 residues. CDR1 is LNHDA, CDR2 SQIVND, per germline (reference sequence). In DNA, the CDR3 is TGTGCCAGTAGTATAGGGCCTTACTCCTACAATGAGCAGTTCTTC. It encodes CASSIGPYSYNEQFF.

The rearrangement joins TRBV20-1 to TRBJ1-2; D perhaps matches TRBD1 (5 bases). The CDR3 sequence is 11 residues long. With 3 bases removed from V and 9 bases from J, the gap between germline ends came to 11 bases. The germline V gene has CDR1 DFQATT and CDR2 SNEGSKA (reference sequence). DNA for the CDR3: TGCAGTGCTAGTTCAACAGGAAGCTACACCTTC. Residues: CSASSTGSYTF.

The sample holds one count of this clone. The rearrangement links TRBV25-1 to TRBJ2-4, with 7 bases that match TRBD2. After removal of 2 bases from V and 3 bases from J, the junction contained 4 bases not matched to a gene. The germline CDR1 and CDR2 sequences are MGHDK and SYGVNS. The CDR3 contains 15 residues. CDR3 residues: CASSEESGDKNIQYF. As DNA, the CDR3 is TGTGCCAGCAGTGAAGAAAGCGGGGACAAAAACATTCAGTACTTC.

The V call is TRBV5-4, the J call TRBJ2-1, with D perhaps matching TRBD1 (5 bases). Germline lookup yields CDR1 SGHNT and CDR2 YYREEE (reference sequence). The CDR3 has 13 residues. V shed 0 bases and J shed 10 bases, with 11 bases lying between them. DNA of the CDR3: TGTGCCAGCAGCTTGGACAGGTCGGCCGAGCAGTTCTTC. It translates to CASSLDRSAEQFF.

This chain joins TRBV7-8 and TRBJ1-2; weak D call: TRBD1 (6 bases). This CDR3 has 14 residues. Germline V gene sequence: CDR1 SGHVS, CDR2 FQNEAQ. Trimming cost V 4 bases and J 8 bases, with 17 bases left between them. The CDR3 nucleotides are TGTGCCAGCAGCTCACTCCAGGGGTCTAACGGCTACACCTTC. It is translated as CASSSLQGSNGYTF.

The chain employs TRBV5-1 and TRBJ2-7; 11 nucleotides match TRBD2. CDR3 length: 14 amino acids. CDR1 and CDR2 (germline): SGHRS, YFSETQ. V was pared by 1 base and J by 6 bases, with 3 bases of the junction left unmatched. The CDR3 spells CASSLTSGSFEQYF. As DNA, the CDR3 is TGCGCCAGCAGCTTGACTAGCGGGAGTTTCGAGCAGTACTTC.

V usage is TRBV28 and J usage is TRBJ1-6; 9 bases map to TRBD1. CDR1 is MDHEN and CDR2 is SYDVKM in the germline V gene. The CDR3 sequence is 17 residues long. V shed 2 bases, J shed 5 bases, and the junction held 7 bases outside the gene matches. In DNA, the CDR3 is TGTGCCAGCAGTTTAATATGGGACAGGGTTAATAATTCACCCCTCCACTTT. It translates to CASSLIWDRVNNSPLHF.

This CDR3 is CASTGTGGGYTF. The CDR3 DNA follows: TGTGCCAGCACCGGGACAGGGGGAGGCTACACCTTC. V usage is TRBV6-5 and J usage is TRBJ1-2, with 11 bases fitting TRBD1. Trimming at V came to 7 bases and at J to 8 bases, leaving 3 bases not matched to a gene. The CDR3 length is 12 residues. The V gene's germline CDR1 is MNHEY and CDR2 SVGAGI.

The rearrangement joins TRBV12-5 to TRBJ2-2; 8 bases align to TRBD2. Losses at the gene ends were 5 bases for V and 4 bases for J; bases not matched to a gene: 9. The CDR3 is 16 amino acids. Germline V gene lookup returns CDR1 LGHNT and CDR2 FRNRAP. CDR3 residues: CASGPDVAGITGELFF. The CDR3 DNA reads TGTGCTAGTGGTCCCGATGTAGCGGGAATCACCGGGGAGCTGTTTTTT.

The chain has TRBV10-1 and TRBJ2-7; TRBD2 is a possible D gene (5 bases). V was trimmed by 3 bases and J by 2 bases, leaving 23 bases between them. Germline V gene sequence: CDR1 WNHNN, CDR2 SYGVQD (reference sequence). There are 18 residues in the CDR3. CDR3 region: CASSDHRAPGKKTYEQYF. For the CDR3, the DNA is TGCGCCAGCAGTGACCACAGAGCCCCGGGGAAAAAGACCTACGAGCAGTACTTC.

This chain joins TRBV18 and TRBJ2-7, with D hard to call. The germline V and J ends were trimmed by 3 bases and 3 bases, with 6 bases remaining between them. CDR1 KGHSH and CDR2 LQKENI come from the germline V gene. This CDR3 has 12 residues. As DNA, the CDR3 is TGTGCCAGCTCACCTAACAACTACGAGCAGTACTTC. Protein: CASSPNNYEQYF.

This rearrangement joins TRBV6-5 to TRBJ2-1; possibly TRBD2 for D (5 bases). Germline-derived CDR1 and CDR2 are MNHEY and SVGAGI. This CDR3 is built from 13 residues. The germline V and J ends were trimmed by 7 bases and 0 bases, with 7 bases remaining between them. The CDR3 DNA reads TGTGCCAGCAAAGGGAGCTCCTACAATGAGCAGTTCTTC. Translated: CASKGSSYNEQFF.

The chain carries TRBV3-1 (or the pseudogene TRBV3-2) and TRBJ1-4; 10 positions agree with TRBD1. This CDR3 is 15 amino acids long. Germline values: CDR1 LGHDT, CDR2 YNNKEL (reference sequence). V was pared by 4 bases and J by 11 bases, with 10 bases of the junction left unmatched. The CDR3 DNA reads TGTGCCAGCAGCCTTTCCGGGACAGGGGTCGGGAAACTGTTTTTT. As protein: CASSLSGTGVGKLFF.

This chain uses TRBV12-3 or TRBV12-4 with TRBJ1-1; unclear D gene. The CDR3 sequence is 11 residues long. Trimming stripped 6 bases from V and 5 bases from J, with 7 bases between. CDR3 in amino acids: CASSSGTEAFF. For the CDR3, the DNA is TGTGCCAGCAGCTCCGGGACTGAAGCTTTCTTT.

This clone was observed many times. This chain links TRBV10-1 with TRBJ1-5; 7 bases match TRBD1. Germline assignment: CDR1 WNHNN and CDR2 SYGVQD (reference sequence). V trimming: 3 bases; J trimming: 1 base; junction bases outside the gene matches: 21. The length of the CDR3 is 21 residues. Here the CDR3 reads CASSEEFVSDDRDRSNQPQHF. CDR3 coding DNA: TGCGCCAGCAGTGAAGAGTTTGTATCGGATGACAGGGATCGCAGCAATCAGCCCCAGCATTTT.

The gene calls are TRBV6-5 and TRBJ1-5; tentative D call: TRBD1 (6 bases). There are 14 residues in the CDR3. V was shortened by 6 bases and J by 7 bases, with 16 bases between the two germline ends. Germline CDR1 reads MNHEY; CDR2 reads SVGAGI. The CDR3 DNA follows: TGTGCCAGCAGCCCCCGGGGGGCCTGGCAGCCCCAGCATTTT. It specifies CASSPRGAWQPQHF.

This clone was observed a few times. The chain recombines TRBV7-8 with TRBJ1-1; 7 nucleotides match TRBD1. This CDR3 region has 15 residues. Germline CDR1 reads SGHVS; CDR2 reads FQNEAQ. The V gene end was trimmed by 4 bases and the J gene end by 7 bases; junction bases not matched to a gene: 12. For the CDR3, the DNA is TGTGCCAGCAGCTCTGTGACAGGGAACTGGGGTGAAGCTTTCTTT. Translating gives CASSSVTGNWGEAFF.

This sequence joins TRBV6-2 or TRBV6-3 and TRBJ1-1; 9 nucleotides match TRBD1. V was clipped by 0 bases and J by 2 bases; unmatched bases: 7. Germline V gene sequence: CDR1 MNHEY, CDR2 SVGEGT. The CDR3 runs 17 residues. The DNA for the CDR3 is TGTGCCAGCAGTTACTCTCCGGGACAGGGACAAAACACTGAAGCTTTCTTT. Amino acids: CASSYSPGQGQNTEAFF.

The J gene is TRBJ1-4, the V gene TRBV7-2; D remains unclear. V was pared by 1 base and J by 3 bases, with 12 bases between. CDR1 and CDR2 from the germline V gene are SGHTA and FQGNSA. The CDR3 is made up of 16 amino acids. The CDR3 bases are TGTGCCAGCAGCTTAGGAGGGAGAGATGCTAATGAAAAACTGTTTTTT. This gives the protein CASSLGGRDANEKLFF.

The chain couples TRBV4-1 to TRBJ2-1; D is ambiguous. CDR1 and CDR2 (germline): MGHRA, YSYEKL. The CDR3 runs to 16 residues. V lost 1 base and J lost 7, with 17 bases in between. DNA of the CDR3: TGCGCCAGCAGCCAAGTCCCCCCTGGATCGACAAATGAGCAGTTCTTC. Amino acids: CASSQVPPGSTNEQFF.

The chain carries TRBV5-1 and TRBJ2-5, with 9 bases fitting TRBD1. Trimming at V came to 4 bases and at J to 7 bases, leaving 11 bases not matched to a gene. In germline, CDR1 is SGHRS, CDR2 YFSETQ. There are 15 residues in the CDR3. The CDR3 protein is CASSLGQGIAATQYF. In nucleotides, the CDR3 is TGCGCCAGCAGCCTGGGACAGGGTATAGCGGCGACCCAGTACTTC.

This chain's CDR3 is CASSTGGLLSNQPQHF. CDR3 DNA sequence: TGTGCCTCCTCGACAGGGGGTCTCCTTAGCAATCAGCCCCAGCATTTT. The rearrangement links TRBV19 to TRBJ1-5, with 9 positions matching TRBD1. Germline CDR1 is LNHDA and CDR2 is SQIVND (reference sequence). The CDR3 covers 16 residues. Trimming at V came to 11 bases and at J to 0 bases, leaving 11 bases not matched to a gene.

The chain carries TRBV3-1 (or the pseudogene TRBV3-2) and TRBJ2-1; 7 positions match TRBD2. Germline CDR1 LGHDT, CDR2 YNNKEL (reference sequence). The CDR3 totals 15 residues. The J segment lost 3 bases and the V segment lost 5 bases, leaving 7 bases of the junction unmatched. This CDR3 is CASSDQAGNYNEQFF. The DNA for the CDR3 is TGTGCCAGCAGCGATCAAGCGGGGAACTACAATGAGCAGTTCTTC.

The V gene is TRBV30, the J gene TRBJ2-3; tentative D call: TRBD2 (5 bases). This CDR3 comprises 15 residues. V was cut by 2 bases and J by 0 bases, with 12 bases left in between. Per the germline V gene, CDR1 is GTSNPN and CDR2 is SVGIG (reference sequence). Here the CDR3 reads CAWSRGGPSTDTQYF. The CDR3 DNA is TGTGCCTGGAGTAGAGGCGGGCCTAGCACAGATACGCAGTATTTT.

J is TRBJ2-3 and V is TRBV16; TRBD2 aligns across 8 bases. The V segment lost 8 bases and the J segment 1 base; nucleotides outside the gene matches: 8. The CDR3 loop spans 15 amino acids. CDR1 is KGHSY and CDR2 is FQNENV in the germline V gene. The chain's CDR3 is CASCKGLAGTDTQYF. The CDR3, as DNA: TGTGCCAGCTGTAAAGGACTAGCAGGCACAGATACGCAGTATTTT.